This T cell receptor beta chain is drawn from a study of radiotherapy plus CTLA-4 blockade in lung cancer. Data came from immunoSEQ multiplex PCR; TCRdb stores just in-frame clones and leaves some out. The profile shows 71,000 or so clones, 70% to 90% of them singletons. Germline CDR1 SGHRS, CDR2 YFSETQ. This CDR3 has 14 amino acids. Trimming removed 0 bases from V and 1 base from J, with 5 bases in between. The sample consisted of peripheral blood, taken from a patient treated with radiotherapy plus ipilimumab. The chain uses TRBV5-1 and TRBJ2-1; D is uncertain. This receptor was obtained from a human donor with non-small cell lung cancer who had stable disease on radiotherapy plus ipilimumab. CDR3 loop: CASSLGMSYNEQFF. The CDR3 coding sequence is TGCGCCAGCAGCTTGGGGATGTCCTACAATGAGCAGTTCTTC.